Sequencing of this T cell receptor (beta chain) was carried out in a study of blood T cells in healthy people across ages. Germline values: CDR1 MDHEN, CDR2 SYDVKM. This CDR3 is 15 amino acids long. The germline V and J ends were trimmed by 5 bases and 1 base, with 12 bases remaining between them. The table lists this clonotype with a few counts. The second PCR ran 7 to 11 cycles with a sample-barcoded 5' primer and J-beta primers. TCRdb re-called the 5' RACE reads through MiXCR, storing one row per CDR3 protein. Counted here are under 1,100,000 distinct CDR3 sequences, around 25% occurring once; the ten biggest clones make up about 0.69%. These data also formed part of another study, on T cells of mothers and their children.

Sequenced material: blood. This chain joins TRBV28 and TRBJ2-1, with D tentatively TRBD1 (6 bases). The receptor comes from a girl aged 2 to 10 in good health. The CDR3 DNA reads as TGTGCCAGCAGTGTCAGGGGTTTATCCTACAATGAGCAGTTCTTC. It yields the protein CASSVRGLSYNEQFF. The full variable domain, with the rest looked up from reference TRBV28 and TRBJ2-1, is DVKVTQSSRYLVKRTGEKVFLECVQDMDHENMFWYRQDPGLGLRLIYFSYDVKMKEKGDIPEGYSVSREKKERFSLILESASTNQTSMYLCASSVRGLSYNEQFFGPGTRLTVL.